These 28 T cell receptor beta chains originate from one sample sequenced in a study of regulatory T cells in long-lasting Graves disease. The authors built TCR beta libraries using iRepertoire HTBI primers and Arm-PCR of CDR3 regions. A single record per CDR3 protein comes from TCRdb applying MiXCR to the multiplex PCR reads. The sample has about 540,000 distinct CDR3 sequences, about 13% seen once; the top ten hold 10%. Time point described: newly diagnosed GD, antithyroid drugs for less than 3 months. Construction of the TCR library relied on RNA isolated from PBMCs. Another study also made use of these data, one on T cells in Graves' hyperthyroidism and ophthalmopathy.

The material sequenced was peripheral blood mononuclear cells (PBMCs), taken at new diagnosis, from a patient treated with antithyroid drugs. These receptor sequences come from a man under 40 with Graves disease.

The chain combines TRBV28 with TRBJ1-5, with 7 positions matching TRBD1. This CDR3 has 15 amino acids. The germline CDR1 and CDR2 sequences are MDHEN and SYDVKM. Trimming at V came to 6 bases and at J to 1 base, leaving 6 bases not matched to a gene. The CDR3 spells CASRIGTASNQPQHF. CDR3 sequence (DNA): TGTGCCAGCAGGATAGGGACAGCCAGCAATCAGCCCCAGCATTTT.

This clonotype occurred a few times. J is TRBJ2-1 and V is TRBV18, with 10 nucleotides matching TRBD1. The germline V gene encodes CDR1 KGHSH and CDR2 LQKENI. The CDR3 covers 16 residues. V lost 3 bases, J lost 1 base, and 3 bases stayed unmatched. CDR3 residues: CASSPRDRGSYNEQFF. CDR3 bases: TGTGCCAGCTCACCCAGGGACAGGGGTTCCTACAATGAGCAGTTCTTC.

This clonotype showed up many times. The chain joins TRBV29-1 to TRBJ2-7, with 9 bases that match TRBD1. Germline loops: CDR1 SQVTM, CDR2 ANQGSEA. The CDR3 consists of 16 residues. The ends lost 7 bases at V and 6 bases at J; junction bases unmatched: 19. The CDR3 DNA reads TGCAGCGCCCAAAAACGACACAGGGGGCAGATAGGCGAGCAGTACTTC. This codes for CSAQKRHRGQIGEQYF.

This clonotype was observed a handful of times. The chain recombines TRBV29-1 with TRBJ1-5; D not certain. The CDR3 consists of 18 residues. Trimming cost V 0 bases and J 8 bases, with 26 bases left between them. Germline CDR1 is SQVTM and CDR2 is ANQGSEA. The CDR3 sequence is CSVEDLRWRRESCKPQHF. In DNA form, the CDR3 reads TGCAGCGTTGAAGATCTCAGGTGGCGGCGGGAGTCCTGCAAGCCCCAGCATTTT.

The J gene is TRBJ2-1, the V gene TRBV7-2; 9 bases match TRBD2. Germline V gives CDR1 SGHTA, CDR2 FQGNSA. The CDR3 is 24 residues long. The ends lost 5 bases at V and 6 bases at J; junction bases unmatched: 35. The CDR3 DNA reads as TGTGCCAGCAGCCCAGTAACTTTTGAGGTGAGGTCGGGACTAGCCTCAGATTTTCGCAATGAGCAGTTCTTC. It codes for CASSPVTFEVRSGLASDFRNEQFF.

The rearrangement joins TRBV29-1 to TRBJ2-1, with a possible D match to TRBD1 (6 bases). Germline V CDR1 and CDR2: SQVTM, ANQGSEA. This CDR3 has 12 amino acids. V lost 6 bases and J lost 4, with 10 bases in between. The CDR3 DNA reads TGCAGCGTAGGGACAACGTACAATGAGCAGTTCTTC. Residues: CSVGTTYNEQFF.

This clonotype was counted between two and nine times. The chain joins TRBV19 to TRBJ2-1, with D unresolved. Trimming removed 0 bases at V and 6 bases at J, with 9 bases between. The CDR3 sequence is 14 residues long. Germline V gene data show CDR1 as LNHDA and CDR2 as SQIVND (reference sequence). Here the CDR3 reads CASSIEPYGNEQFF. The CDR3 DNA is TGTGCCAGTAGTATAGAACCGTACGGCAATGAGCAGTTCTTC.

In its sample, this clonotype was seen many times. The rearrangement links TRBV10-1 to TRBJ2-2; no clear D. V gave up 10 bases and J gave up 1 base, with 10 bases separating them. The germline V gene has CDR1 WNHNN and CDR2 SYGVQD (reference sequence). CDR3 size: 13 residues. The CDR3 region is CATEARNTGELFF. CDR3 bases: TGCGCCACAGAGGCGCGGAACACCGGGGAGCTGTTTTTT.

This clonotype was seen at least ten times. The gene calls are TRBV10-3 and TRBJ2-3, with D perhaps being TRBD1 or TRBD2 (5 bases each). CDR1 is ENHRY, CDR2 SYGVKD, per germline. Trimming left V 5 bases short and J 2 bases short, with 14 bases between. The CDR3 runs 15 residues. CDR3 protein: CAISSGPEVTDTQYF. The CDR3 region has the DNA TGTGCCATCAGTTCGGGGCCCGAGGTCACAGATACGCAGTATTTT.

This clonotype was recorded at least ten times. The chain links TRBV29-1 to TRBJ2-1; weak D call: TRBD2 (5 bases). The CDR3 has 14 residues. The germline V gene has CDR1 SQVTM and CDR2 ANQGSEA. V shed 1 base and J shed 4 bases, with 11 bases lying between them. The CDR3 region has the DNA TGCAGCGTTGAAGTCGGTGGGAGTTACAATGAGCAGTTCTTC. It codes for CSVEVGGSYNEQFF.

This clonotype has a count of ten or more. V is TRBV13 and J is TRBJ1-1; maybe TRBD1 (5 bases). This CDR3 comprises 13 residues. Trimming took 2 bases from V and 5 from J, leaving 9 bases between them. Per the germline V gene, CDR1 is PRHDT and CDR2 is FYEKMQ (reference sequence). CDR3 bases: TGTGCCAGCAGCTTAATGGGGGGAACTGAAGCTTTCTTT. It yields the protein CASSLMGGTEAFF.

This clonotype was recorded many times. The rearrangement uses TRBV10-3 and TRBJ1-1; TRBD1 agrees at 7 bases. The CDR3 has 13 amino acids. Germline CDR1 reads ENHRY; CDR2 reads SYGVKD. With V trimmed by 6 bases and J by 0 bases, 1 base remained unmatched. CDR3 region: CAISGTVNTEAFF. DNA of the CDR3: TGTGCCATCAGCGGGACAGTGAACACTGAAGCTTTCTTT.

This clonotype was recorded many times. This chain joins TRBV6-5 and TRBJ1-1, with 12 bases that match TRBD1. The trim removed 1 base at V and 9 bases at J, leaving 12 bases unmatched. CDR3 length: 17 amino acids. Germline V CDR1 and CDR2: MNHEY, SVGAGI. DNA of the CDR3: TGTGCCAGCAGTTACTGGGGGACAGGGGGCGCGAGCCCGCAAGCTTTCTTT. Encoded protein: CASSYWGTGGASPQAFF.

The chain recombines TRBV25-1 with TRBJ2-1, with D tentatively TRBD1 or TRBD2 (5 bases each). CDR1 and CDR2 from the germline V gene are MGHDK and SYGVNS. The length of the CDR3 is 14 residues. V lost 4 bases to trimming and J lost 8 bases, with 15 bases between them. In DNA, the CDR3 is TGTGCCAGCAGTGGCCCCACCCTGGGACATGAGCAGTTCTTC. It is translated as CASSGPTLGHEQFF.

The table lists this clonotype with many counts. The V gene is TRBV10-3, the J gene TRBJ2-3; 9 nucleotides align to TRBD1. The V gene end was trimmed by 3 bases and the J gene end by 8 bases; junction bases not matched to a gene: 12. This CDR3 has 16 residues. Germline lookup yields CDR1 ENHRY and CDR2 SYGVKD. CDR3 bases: TGTGCCATCAGTGATAGGGACAGGGACCTAGGTGGTACGCAGTATTTT. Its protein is CAISDRDRDLGGTQYF.

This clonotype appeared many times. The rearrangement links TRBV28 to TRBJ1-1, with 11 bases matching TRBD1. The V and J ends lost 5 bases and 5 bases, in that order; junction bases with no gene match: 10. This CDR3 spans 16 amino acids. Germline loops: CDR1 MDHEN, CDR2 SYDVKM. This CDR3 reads CASSPWDRGGGTEAFF. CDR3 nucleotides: TGTGCCAGCAGTCCATGGGACAGGGGGGGTGGGACTGAAGCTTTCTTT.

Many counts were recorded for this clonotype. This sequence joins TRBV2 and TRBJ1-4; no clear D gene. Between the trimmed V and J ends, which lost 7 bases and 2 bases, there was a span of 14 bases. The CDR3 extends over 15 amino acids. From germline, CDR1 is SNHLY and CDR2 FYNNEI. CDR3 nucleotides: TGTGCCAGCACCCGAACACATAGGACTAATGAAAAACTGTTTTTT. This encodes CASTRTHRTNEKLFF.

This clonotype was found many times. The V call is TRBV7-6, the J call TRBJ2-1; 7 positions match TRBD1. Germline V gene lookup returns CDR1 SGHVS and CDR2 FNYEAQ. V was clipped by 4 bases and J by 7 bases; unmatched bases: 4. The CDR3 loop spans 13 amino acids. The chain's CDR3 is CASSSQGWNEQFF. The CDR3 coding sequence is TGTGCCAGCAGCTCACAGGGGTGGAATGAGCAGTTCTTC. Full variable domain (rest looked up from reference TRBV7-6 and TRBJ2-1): GAGVSQSPRYKVTKRGQDVALRCDPISGHVSLYWYRQALGQGPEFLTYFNYEAQQDKSGLPNDRFSAERPEGSISTLTIQRTEQRDSAMYRCASSSQGWNEQFFGPGTRLTVL.

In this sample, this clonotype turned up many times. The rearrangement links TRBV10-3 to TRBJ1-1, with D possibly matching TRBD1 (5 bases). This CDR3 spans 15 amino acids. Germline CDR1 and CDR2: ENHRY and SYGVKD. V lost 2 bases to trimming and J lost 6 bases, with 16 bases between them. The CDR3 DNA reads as TGTGCCATCAGTGAGCGGGACTGGGGGAAGCCTGAAGCTTTCTTT. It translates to CAISERDWGKPEAFF.

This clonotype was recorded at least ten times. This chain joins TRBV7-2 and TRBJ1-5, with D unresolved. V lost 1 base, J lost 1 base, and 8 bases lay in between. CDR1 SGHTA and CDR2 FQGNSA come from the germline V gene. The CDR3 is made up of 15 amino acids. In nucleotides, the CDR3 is TGTGCCAGCAGCTTAGTGGGCCAGAGCAATCAGCCCCAGCATTTT. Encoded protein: CASSLVGQSNQPQHF.

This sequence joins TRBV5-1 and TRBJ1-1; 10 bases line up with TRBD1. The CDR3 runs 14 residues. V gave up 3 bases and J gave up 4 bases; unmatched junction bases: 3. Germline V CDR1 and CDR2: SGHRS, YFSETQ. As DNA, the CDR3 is TGCGCCAGCAGCTACCGGACAGGGGGCACTGAAGCTTTCTTT. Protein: CASSYRTGGTEAFF.

This CDR3 reads CASTSIRTSGRAATGELFF. The CDR3 DNA is TGCGCCAGCACCTCCATTCGGACTAGCGGGAGGGCCGCCACCGGGGAGCTGTTTTTT. This rearrangement joins TRBV4-1 to TRBJ2-2; 15 positions match TRBD2. V lost 7 bases, J lost 4 bases, and 13 bases stayed unmatched. The CDR3 consists of 19 residues. From germline, CDR1 is MGHRA and CDR2 YSYEKL.

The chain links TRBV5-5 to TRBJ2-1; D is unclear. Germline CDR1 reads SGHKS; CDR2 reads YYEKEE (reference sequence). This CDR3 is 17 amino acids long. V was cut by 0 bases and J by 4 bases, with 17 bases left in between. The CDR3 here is CASSLGLGVGRYNEQFF. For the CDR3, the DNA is TGTGCCAGCAGCTTGGGGCTTGGAGTGGGTAGGTACAATGAGCAGTTCTTC. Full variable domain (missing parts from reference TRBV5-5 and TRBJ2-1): DAGVTQSPTHLIKTRGQQVTLRCSPISGHKSVSWYQQVLGQGPQFIFQYYEKEERGRGNFPDRFSARQFPNYSSELNVNALLLGDSALYLCASSLGLGVGRYNEQFFGPGTRLTVL.

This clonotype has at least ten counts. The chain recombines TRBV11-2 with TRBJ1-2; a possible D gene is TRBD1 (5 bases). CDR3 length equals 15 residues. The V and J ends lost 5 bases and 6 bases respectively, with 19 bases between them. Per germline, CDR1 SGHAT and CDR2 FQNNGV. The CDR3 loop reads CASSLLSGVGDGYTF. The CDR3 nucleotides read TGTGCCAGCAGCCTCCTCAGTGGGGTGGGGGATGGCTACACCTTC.

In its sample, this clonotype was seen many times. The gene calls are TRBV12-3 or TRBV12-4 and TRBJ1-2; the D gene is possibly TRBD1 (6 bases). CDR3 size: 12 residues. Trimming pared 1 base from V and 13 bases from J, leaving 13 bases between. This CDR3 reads CASSLETGRFTF. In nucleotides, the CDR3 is TGTGCCAGCAGTTTAGAGACAGGTAGATTCACCTTC.

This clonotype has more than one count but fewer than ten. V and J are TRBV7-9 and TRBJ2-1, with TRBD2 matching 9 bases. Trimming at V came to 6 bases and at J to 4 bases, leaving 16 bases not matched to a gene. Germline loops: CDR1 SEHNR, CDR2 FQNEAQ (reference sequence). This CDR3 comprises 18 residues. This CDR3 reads CASRKSVAGARSYNEQFF. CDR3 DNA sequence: TGTGCCAGCAGAAAATCGGTAGCGGGAGCTAGGAGTTACAATGAGCAGTTCTTC. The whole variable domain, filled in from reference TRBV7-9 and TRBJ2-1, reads DTGVSQNPRHKITKRGQNVTFRCDPISEHNRLYWYRQTLGQGPEFLTYFQNEAQLEKSRLLSDRFSAERPKGSFSTLEIQRTEQGDSAMYLCASRKSVAGARSYNEQFFGPGTRLTVL.

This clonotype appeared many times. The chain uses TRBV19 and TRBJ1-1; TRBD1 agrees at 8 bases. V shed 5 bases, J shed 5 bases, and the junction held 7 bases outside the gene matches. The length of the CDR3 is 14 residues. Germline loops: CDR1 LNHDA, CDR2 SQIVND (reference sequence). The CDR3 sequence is CASSRQGPRTEAFF. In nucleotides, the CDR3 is TGTGCCAGTAGTCGACAGGGGCCTAGGACTGAAGCTTTCTTT.

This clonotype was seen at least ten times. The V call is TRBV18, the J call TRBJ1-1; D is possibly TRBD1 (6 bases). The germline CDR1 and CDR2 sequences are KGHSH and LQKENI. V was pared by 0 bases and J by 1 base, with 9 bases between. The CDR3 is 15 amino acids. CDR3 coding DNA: TGTGCCAGCTCACCACCGGGGGCGCGGAACACTGAAGCTTTCTTT. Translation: CASSPPGARNTEAFF.